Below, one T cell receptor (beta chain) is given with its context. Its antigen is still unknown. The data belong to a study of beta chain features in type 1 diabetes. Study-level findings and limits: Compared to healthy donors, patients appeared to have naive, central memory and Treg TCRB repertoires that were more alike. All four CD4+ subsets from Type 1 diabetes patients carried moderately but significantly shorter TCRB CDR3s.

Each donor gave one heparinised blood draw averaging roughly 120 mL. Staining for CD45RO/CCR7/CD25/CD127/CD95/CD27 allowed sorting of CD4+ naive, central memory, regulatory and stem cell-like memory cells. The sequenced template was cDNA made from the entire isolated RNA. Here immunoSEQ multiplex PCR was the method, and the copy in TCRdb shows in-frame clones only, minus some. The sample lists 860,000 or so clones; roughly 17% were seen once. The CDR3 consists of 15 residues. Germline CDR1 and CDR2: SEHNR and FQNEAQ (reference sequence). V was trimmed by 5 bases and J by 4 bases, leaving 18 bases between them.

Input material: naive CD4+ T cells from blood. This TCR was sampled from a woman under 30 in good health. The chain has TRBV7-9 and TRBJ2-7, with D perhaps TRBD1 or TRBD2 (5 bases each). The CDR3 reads CASSPRGGPTYEQYF. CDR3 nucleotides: TGTGCCAGCAGCCCCCGTGGGGGACCGACATACGAGCAGTACTTC.